These 32 T cell receptor beta chains share one sample of origin, sequenced in a study of regulatory T cells in long-lasting Graves disease. Investigators prepared the TCR beta libraries by applying iRepertoire HTBI primers and Arm-PCR of CDR3 regions. Via MiXCR, TCRdb re-called the multiplex PCR reads, giving one row per CDR3 protein. The table shows about 540,000 distinct CDR3 sequences, with roughly 13% occurring only once. As to time point: newly diagnosed GD, antithyroid drugs for less than 3 months. Generation of the TCR library employed RNA extracted from PBMCs. A further study also used this sample, focusing on T cells in Graves' hyperthyroidism and ophthalmopathy.

The starting material was peripheral blood mononuclear cells (PBMCs), obtained at new diagnosis, from a patient treated with antithyroid drugs. These receptors were collected from a man under 40 with Graves disease.

The rearrangement joins TRBV20-1 to TRBJ2-2, with a possible D match to TRBD2 (5 bases). Germline lookup yields CDR1 DFQATT and CDR2 SNEGSKA (reference sequence). CDR3 size: 14 residues. The V end was cut by 3 bases, the J end by 1 base, with 9 bases between. CDR3 DNA: TGCAGTGCTAGTAATCGGGAGAACACCGGGGAGCTGTTTTTT. It specifies CSASNRENTGELFF.

The chain employs TRBV6-2 or TRBV6-3 and TRBJ2-3; D is possibly TRBD2 (5 bases). V gave up 2 bases and J gave up 8 bases, with 14 bases separating them. The germline V gene encodes CDR1 MNHEY and CDR2 SVGEGT. The CDR3 contains 14 residues. CDR3 sequence (DNA): TGTGCCAGCAGTTACGGTAGCGAGACCGGTACGCAGTATTTT. Translated, it gives CASSYGSETGTQYF.

The J gene is TRBJ2-7, the V gene TRBV15; a possible D gene is TRBD2 (5 bases). This CDR3 has 14 residues. V was cut by 0 bases and J by 4 bases, with 10 bases left in between. Germline V gives CDR1 LNHNV, CDR2 YYDKDF (reference sequence). The CDR3 DNA is TGTGCCACCAGCAGAGATGTTGAGGGTTACGAGCAGTACTTC. It translates to CATSRDVEGYEQYF.

This clonotype was picked up many times. The chain couples TRBV27 to TRBJ2-7; possible D gene TRBD2, 5 bases. The CDR3 has 14 residues. Germline CDR1 is MNHEY and CDR2 is SMNVEV (reference sequence). V dropped 6 bases and J dropped 2 bases, with 14 bases sitting between them. CDR3 protein: CASRSRRVTYEQYF. CDR3 nucleotide sequence: TGTGCCAGCAGGTCGCGGCGGGTGACCTACGAGCAGTACTTC.

The sample holds a few counts of this clonotype. The CDR3 carries no conserved terminal phenylalanine or tryptophan, so it likely arises from a read error. The chain combines TRBV12-3 or TRBV12-4 with TRBJ2-5; TRBD2 is a possible D gene (6 bases). This CDR3 region has 17 residues. The V and J ends lost 6 bases and 5 bases respectively, with 25 bases between them. In DNA, the CDR3 is TGTGCCAGCAGCATCTCTGGGGCCGGGGAGGCCGGGGAGACCCAGTACTCC. It encodes CASSISGAGEAGETQYS.

The rearrangement joins TRBV18 to TRBJ1-4, with D maybe TRBD1 (5 bases). The CDR3 contains 13 residues. V gave up 3 bases and J gave up 7 bases, with 9 bases separating them. Germline CDR1 and CDR2: KGHSH and LQKENI. The CDR3 coding sequence is TGTGCCAGCTCACCGAGGACAACTGAAAAACTGTTTTTT. Translation: CASSPRTTEKLFF.

This rearrangement joins TRBV19 to TRBJ2-1; 11 bases map to TRBD2. V gave up 6 bases and J gave up 6 bases; unmatched junction bases: 10. CDR3 length: 16 residues. The germline V gene encodes CDR1 LNHDA and CDR2 SQIVND (reference sequence). CDR3 sequence: CASRPNLAGGVNEQFF. In nucleotides, the CDR3 is TGTGCCAGTAGGCCCAATCTAGCGGGAGGAGTCAATGAGCAGTTCTTC.

This clonotype has just a few counts. This chain joins TRBV24-1 and TRBJ2-2; the match to TRBD2 covers 9 bases. J gave up 6 bases and V 7 bases, and 5 bases lay outside the gene matches. Germline V CDR1 and CDR2: KGHDR, SFDVKD. There are 14 residues in the CDR3. The CDR3, as DNA: TGTGCCACCAGCTCGCGGGGGGGCGCCGGGGAGCTGTTTTTT. Translation gives CATSSRGGAGELFF.

There are a few counts of this clonotype. V usage is TRBV7-3 and J usage is TRBJ1-1; no definite D call. The CDR3 is 17 amino acids. The germline V gene encodes CDR1 SGHTA and CDR2 FQGTGA. Trimming shortened V by 1 base and J by 0 bases, and 15 bases separated the two germline ends. This chain's CDR3 is CASSLRGGYSVNTEAFF. CDR3 DNA sequence: TGTGCCAGCAGCTTAAGGGGAGGATATTCAGTGAACACTGAAGCTTTCTTT.

The J gene is TRBJ2-3, the V gene TRBV7-3; no reliable D call. The CDR3 has 13 amino acids. From germline, CDR1 is SGHTA and CDR2 FQGTGA. V shed 0 bases and J shed 11 bases, with 12 bases lying between them. The CDR3 DNA reads TGTGCCAGCAGCTTAACGGCCCGCGCGGAGCAGTATTTT. Protein sequence: CASSLTARAEQYF.

In its sample, this clonotype was seen many times. V and J are TRBV20-1 and TRBJ2-1; 9 positions agree with TRBD2. Germline V gene sequence: CDR1 DFQATT, CDR2 SNEGSKA (reference sequence). Trimming at V came to 2 bases and at J to 4 bases, leaving 9 bases not matched to a gene. The CDR3 covers 16 residues. The DNA of the CDR3 is TGCAGTGCTAGATTCGGAGCTAGCGGGGTATACAATGAGCAGTTCTTC. Amino acid sequence: CSARFGASGVYNEQFF.

About this clonotype: Mismatch with germline at one junction end may stem from a read error. The chain couples TRBV3-1 to TRBJ2-1; D may be TRBD2 (5 bases). Germline values: CDR1 LGHDT, CDR2 YNNKEL (reference sequence). CDR3 length: 14 residues. CDR3 DNA sequence: TGTGCCAGCAGCCAAAGTGGGCTAGCCCATAGGACGGTCTTC. Translated, it gives CASSQSGLAHRTVF.

This clonotype came up many times. This chain connects TRBV12-3 or TRBV12-4 to TRBJ1-5; TRBD1 aligns across 7 bases. The CDR3 has 14 amino acids. V dropped 7 bases and J dropped 6; count of bases not matched to a gene: 9. The CDR3: CASKTPGGGQPQHF. DNA for the CDR3: TGTGCCAGCAAGACCCCAGGGGGAGGTCAGCCCCAGCATTTT.

This clonotype was counted between two and nine times. One base away lies a much larger clone, so this may be a sequencing read error. The gene calls are TRBV2 and TRBJ1-5; no clear D. V dropped 7 bases and J dropped 9 bases, with 19 bases sitting between them. This CDR3 is 14 amino acids long. Germline V gene sequence: CDR1 SNHLY, CDR2 FYNNEI. CDR3 sequence: CASTRGEGHRPQHF. The CDR3 DNA reads TGTGCCAGCACCCGGGGAGAGGGCCATCGGCCCCAGCATTTT.

In this sample, this clonotype turned up a few times. The CDR3 here is CASSPSPGPQETQYF. CDR3 coding DNA: TGTGCCAGCAGCCCCTCCCCGGGGCCCCAAGAGACCCAGTACTTC. This chain uses TRBV5-4 with TRBJ2-5, with D possibly being TRBD1 or TRBD2 (5 bases each). Trimming pared 4 bases from V and 1 base from J, leaving 14 bases between. This CDR3 has 15 residues. CDR1 and CDR2 from the germline V gene are SGHNT and YYREEE (reference sequence).

In this sample, this clonotype turned up many times. The V gene is TRBV12-3 or TRBV12-4, the J gene TRBJ2-1; TRBD1 matches at 7 bases. V was clipped by 6 bases and J by 4 bases; unmatched bases: 3. This CDR3 has 13 amino acids. DNA for the CDR3: TGTGCCAGCAGACCGGGACAGTACAATGAGCAGTTCTTC. Its protein is CASRPGQYNEQFF.

This clonotype has a handful of counts. This sequence joins TRBV27 and TRBJ2-7; no firm D call. CDR3 length: 14 amino acids. Deletions cut 1 base from V and 0 bases from J, with 7 bases between. CDR1 is MNHEY, CDR2 SMNVEV, per germline (reference sequence). The CDR3 loop reads CASSLYSISYEQYF. CDR3 sequence (DNA): TGTGCCAGCAGTTTATACAGTATCTCCTACGAGCAGTACTTC.

Worth noting for this clonotype: Because it lacks the conserved phenylalanine or tryptophan at the end, this CDR3 is likely a read error. The genes are TRBV27 and TRBJ2-7; 8 bases are shared with TRBD1. The V gene's germline CDR1 is MNHEY and CDR2 SMNVEV (reference sequence). CDR3 size: 14 residues. The V and J ends lost 5 bases and 4 bases, in that order; junction bases with no gene match: 7. The CDR3 sequence is CASSTGTGPYEQYS. The CDR3 nucleotides read TGTGCCAGCAGTACCGGGACAGGCCCTTACGAGCAGTACTCC.

This clonotype was found many times. The V call is TRBV6-2 or TRBV6-3, the J call TRBJ2-7; no clear D. The CDR3 covers 13 residues. Germline-derived CDR1 and CDR2 are MNHEY and SVGEGT. Deletions cut 0 bases from V and 4 bases from J, with 7 bases between. CDR3 region: CASSYSTEYEQYF. The CDR3 DNA reads TGTGCCAGCAGTTACTCGACCGAATACGAGCAGTACTTC.

This clonotype has ten or more counts. The genes are TRBV7-9 and TRBJ1-1; 7 bases line up with TRBD1. J was trimmed by 11 bases and V by 2 bases; bases with no gene match: 8. This CDR3 region has 13 residues. CDR1 and CDR2 from the germline V gene are SEHNR and FQNEAQ (reference sequence). The CDR3 DNA reads TGTGCCAGCAGCTTACGCACAGGGGAGAGGGCTTTCTTT. Translation gives CASSLRTGERAFF.

This clonotype was found many times. The DNA for the CDR3 is TGTGCCAGCAGGAGTCGAACGGGAGGGCCGGTAGATACGCAGTATTTT. It translates to CASRSRTGGPVDTQYF. This chain links TRBV27 with TRBJ2-3, with 8 bases lining up with TRBD2. This CDR3 comprises 16 residues. Germline assignment: CDR1 MNHEY and CDR2 SMNVEV (reference sequence). The ends lost 6 bases at V and 5 bases at J; junction bases unmatched: 13.

Comments on this clonotype: This clone may be a read error of a much larger clone one base away. V usage is TRBV27 and J usage is TRBJ1-2, with TRBD1 matching 7 bases. Germline CDR1 reads MNHEY; CDR2 reads SMNVEV (reference sequence). V was pared by 5 bases and J by 9 bases, with 21 bases of the junction left unmatched. CDR3 length: 17 amino acids. The CDR3 reads CASSKSGTASDNYCYTF. The CDR3 DNA reads as TGTGCCAGCAGTAAGTCCGGGACAGCAAGCGACAATTATTGCTACACCTTC.

This clonotype was seen at least ten times. The chain couples TRBV12-3 or TRBV12-4 to TRBJ2-5, with 10 bases that match TRBD2. Trimming cost V 4 bases and J 5 bases; bases outside gene matches: 19. The CDR3 extends over 19 amino acids. DNA of the CDR3: TGTGCCAGCAGTTGCAAAAATAAATCTAGCGGGAGTAGTCGGGAGACCCAGTACTTC. Amino acids: CASSCKNKSSGSSRETQYF.

This clonotype has more than one count but fewer than ten. The rearrangement joins TRBV11-2 to TRBJ2-7; TRBD1 is a possible D gene (6 bases). The CDR3 covers 14 residues. In germline, CDR1 is SGHAT, CDR2 FQNNGV. Between the trimmed V and J ends, which lost 2 bases and 9 bases, there was a span of 17 bases. The CDR3 nucleotides read TGTGCCAGCAGCTTAACGTCAACACAGGGACGGCAGTACTTC. This sequence encodes CASSLTSTQGRQYF.

This clonotype was detected many times. The J gene is TRBJ2-2, the V gene TRBV27, with 12 bases identical to TRBD2. Germline lookup yields CDR1 MNHEY and CDR2 SMNVEV (reference sequence). The CDR3 totals 16 residues. V shed 2 bases and J 8 bases; nucleotides not matched to a gene: 6. The CDR3 is CASSLVLAGGEGELFF. In nucleotides, the CDR3 is TGTGCCAGCAGTTTAGTACTAGCGGGAGGTGAGGGGGAGCTGTTTTTT.

This clonotype was recorded many times. The chain couples TRBV2 to TRBJ2-1; TRBD2 might be the D (7 bases). V was cut by 10 bases and J by 0 bases, with 16 bases left in between. The CDR3 consists of 15 residues. Germline lookup yields CDR1 SNHLY and CDR2 FYNNEI. In DNA form, the CDR3 reads TGTGCCACCGATCGGGGGGCAAGCTCCTACAATGAGCAGTTCTTC. Protein sequence: CATDRGASSYNEQFF.

About this clonotype: A much larger clone lies a single base off, so this may be a read error. V is TRBV7-9 and J is TRBJ2-5; perhaps TRBD1 as D (6 bases). The CDR3 runs 13 residues. The V end lost 5 bases, the J end lost 7 bases, and 14 bases lay between the germline ends. In germline, CDR1 is SEHNR, CDR2 FQNEAQ (reference sequence). The DNA of the CDR3 is TGTGCCAGCAGCAAAACAGGGTCAGGGACCCAGTACTTC. Amino acids: CASSKTGSGTQYF.

In its sample, this clonotype was seen many times. V is TRBV3-1 and J is TRBJ2-7; 7 bases map to TRBD1. The length of the CDR3 is 14 residues. The germline V gene encodes CDR1 LGHDT and CDR2 YNNKEL (reference sequence). Trimming removed 0 bases from V and 4 bases from J; junction bases left unmatched: 3. CDR3 residues: CASSQENRGYEQYF. CDR3 nucleotides: TGTGCCAGCAGCCAAGAGAACAGGGGTTACGAGCAGTACTTC.

There are many counts of this clonotype. The gene calls are TRBV28 and TRBJ2-3; 12 bases align to TRBD1. Germline loops: CDR1 MDHEN, CDR2 SYDVKM. J lost 3 bases, V lost 6 bases, and 10 bases had no gene match. This CDR3 is built from 17 residues. The CDR3 reads CASRTGGGQGATDTQYF. DNA for the CDR3: TGTGCCAGCAGGACCGGGGGGGGACAGGGGGCTACAGATACGCAGTATTTT.

This clonotype has more than one count but fewer than ten. V usage is TRBV27 and J usage is TRBJ1-2; 9 bases fit TRBD1. After removal of 5 bases from V and 2 bases from J, the junction contained 9 bases not matched to a gene. This CDR3 region has 16 residues. Germline V gene sequence: CDR1 MNHEY, CDR2 SMNVEV (reference sequence). The DNA for the CDR3 is TGTGCCAGCAGTACCCTCATGACAGGGGGGAACTATGGCTACACCTTC. Amino acids: CASSTLMTGGNYGYTF.

In regard to this clonotype: This may be a read error, as it is one base from a much larger clone. The CDR3 carries no conserved terminal phenylalanine or tryptophan, so it likely arises from a read error. The chain links TRBV20-1 to TRBJ1-1; 12 nucleotides align to TRBD1. CDR1 and CDR2 from the germline V gene are DFQATT and SNEGSKA (reference sequence). CDR3 length: 16 amino acids. The V segment lost 5 bases and the J segment 1 base; nucleotides outside the gene matches: 8. As DNA, the CDR3 is TGCAGTGCTCATGGTGGGACAGGGGGCAGGAACACTGAAGCTTTCCTT. As protein: CSAHGGTGGRNTEAFL.

V gene TRBV5-4 combines with J gene TRBJ2-7, with D perhaps matching TRBD1 or TRBD2 (6 bases each). This CDR3 contains 14 residues. Germline assignment: CDR1 SGHNT and CDR2 YYREEE (reference sequence). V dropped 2 bases and J dropped 4 bases, with 13 bases sitting between them. The CDR3 region has the DNA TGTGCCAGCAGCTTCGGGAGAACAGGGTACGAGCAGTACTTC. Translating it yields CASSFGRTGYEQYF.